This paragraph covers one T cell receptor beta chain sequence. Its antigen target is currently unknown. Libraries came from 5' RACE. The input for every TCR library was 3,500 to 4,000 ng of total RNA. For each sample, cDNA synthesis was carried out in eight separate reactions using SMARTScribe reverse transcriptase. During cDNA synthesis, unique molecular identifiers containing a 6-nucleotide sample barcode were introduced by template switching. TCRalpha and TCRbeta cDNA was amplified by two nested PCRs of 16 and 9 cycles, with bead purification after each PCR. Before amplification, the cDNA was treated with uracil DNA-glycosylase and purified using the QIAquick PCR purification kit. The second PCR added Illumina TruSeq-compatible adapters along with sample-specific barcodes. TapeStation and Qubit were used to check library quality and concentration, and 5 to 6 ng of each library went into the pool. The pooled libraries were sequenced with 2 x 100 bp reads and custom sequencing primers on an Illumina HiSeq2500 single-index Rapid Run. For the original study's pipeline: MiGEC version 1.2.6 was used for UMI-based consensus assembly to correct PCR and sequencing errors. MiXCR version 2.1.1 was used to carry out V(D)J alignment, clonotype assembly and CDR3 extraction. Gene usage, clonotype sharing and MAIT/NKT TCR abundance were normalised by analysing the top 1000, 10 000 and 20 000 clonotypes per sample. Diversity was computed as the inverse Simpson index with the vegan R package after downsampling to 27 000 UMIs. Paired Mann-Whitney U tests on discordant twin pairs were used, with Benjamini-Hochberg multiple-testing correction. The reads were reprocessed in TCRdb, with one entry per CDR3 protein sequence and no accompanying DNA. The V and J calls follow TCRdb's processing rather than the paper's. The sample's clone listing holds approximately 200,000 distinct CDR3 sequences. The top ten hold around 1.5% of the sample.

The sample comes from a study of monozygotic twins with inflammatory bowel disease (dated by TCRdb to the late 2010s). About the full investigation: A total of some 30 monozygotic twin pairs were included in the full study, comprising nine German pairs (four IBD-concordant, five IBD-discordant) and 19 IBD-discordant Danish pairs. Disease-associated traits were sought mainly through comparisons between IBD patients and their genetically identical healthy co-twins within discordant pairs. Each individual had, on average, about 151 000 unique TCRalpha sequences and 181 000 unique TCRbeta sequences available for analysis.

A roughly 2.7 ml peripheral blood sample was drawn into PAXgene tubes per donor and stored at -80°C. Total RNA was isolated from whole blood with the PAXgene blood miRNA kit on an automated QIAcube, without T cell sorting. Peripheral blood from monozygotic twin pairs concordant or discordant for inflammatory bowel disease was subjected to deep TCRalpha and TCRbeta repertoire profiling with unique molecular barcoding. Smoking habits were recorded for all twin pairs, and individuals were classified as current, former or never smokers. General conclusions and limits of the study: IBD patients shared fewer clonotypes with other individuals than healthy twins did, most markedly in patients showing signs of disease activity. Different T cell subtypes could not be distinguished in the analysis. No difference in repertoire similarity was observed between concordant and discordant twins, possibly owing to limited statistical power. A decrease in TCRbeta repertoire diversity, as measured by inverse Simpson index, was observed in IBD patients compared with their healthy co-twins. Differing immunosuppressive treatments among patients may have added background noise and inter-individual variability to the repertoires. No single strong signal or clonotype linked to IBD turned up in the results, so the idea that one exists was not supported.

The specimen was blood. The clonotype comes from a human donor with ulcerative colitis or Crohn's disease, or a healthy co-twin of an affected twin (not recorded which).

The CDR3 region reads CASSYPPFRRLNNEKLFF. The V and J genes are TRBV6-5 and TRBJ1-4; TCRdb outputs TRBD1, but without DNA this stays unchecked. From the germline V gene, CDR1 is MNHEY and CDR2 is SVGAGI. There are 18 amino acids in the CDR3, from cysteine to phenylalanine inclusive. No DNA has been recorded.